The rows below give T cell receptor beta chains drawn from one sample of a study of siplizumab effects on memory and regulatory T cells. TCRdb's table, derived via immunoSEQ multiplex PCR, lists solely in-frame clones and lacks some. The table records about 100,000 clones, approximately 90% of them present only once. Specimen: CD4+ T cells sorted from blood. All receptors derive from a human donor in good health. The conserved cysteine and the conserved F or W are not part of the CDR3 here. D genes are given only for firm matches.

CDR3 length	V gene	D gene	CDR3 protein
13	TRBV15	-	ATSRDWILSYEQY
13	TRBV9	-	ASSAAGTGTDTQY
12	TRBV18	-	ASSGAVGYNEQF
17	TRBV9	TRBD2	ASSVAASGSWSSYNEQF
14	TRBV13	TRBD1	ASSWERQGMRNTIY
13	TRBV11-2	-	ASSTTGTSGNTIY
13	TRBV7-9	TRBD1	AMRIGTGDFGEQF
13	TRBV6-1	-	ASSVRTETNQPQH
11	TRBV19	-	ASSIELTTEAF
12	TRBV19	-	ASNGVGFNQPQH
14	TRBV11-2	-	ASSRLEGASTGELF
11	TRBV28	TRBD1	ASSLMAGGGYT
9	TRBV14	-	ASSRLRDIY
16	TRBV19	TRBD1	ASSIGDRGPRSYNEQF
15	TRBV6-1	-	ASSAQAVRPGNTEAF
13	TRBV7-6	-	ASSLGGTSNQPQH
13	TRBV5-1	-	ASSLTPGRQETQY
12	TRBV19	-	ASRRGSSKDTQY
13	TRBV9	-	ASSATTGLNTEAF
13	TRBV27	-	ASRYQGKNTGELF
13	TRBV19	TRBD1	ASSVDRGRNQPQH
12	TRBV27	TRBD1	ASSLGDSNQPQH
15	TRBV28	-	ASSLSEGWVWGTEAF
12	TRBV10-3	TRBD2	AIRSGGTSTEQY
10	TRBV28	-	ASRPAGRGYT
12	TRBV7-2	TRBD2	ASTGRLARYEQY
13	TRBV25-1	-	ASSDSARPNYGYT
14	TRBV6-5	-	ASSYSRSSGANVLT
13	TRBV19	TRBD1	ASSIDRASDQPQH
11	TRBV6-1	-	ASEQGRNYGYT
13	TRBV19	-	ASSPLDSAYYGYT
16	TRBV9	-	ASSVSLTGGSRTGELF
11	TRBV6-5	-	ASSREFTGELF
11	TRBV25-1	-	ASSAYQFGELF
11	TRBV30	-	AWGGDGLGTIY
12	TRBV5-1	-	ASSLQGNTGELF
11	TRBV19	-	ASSIKAPGELF
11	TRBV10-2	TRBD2	ASRAGAGDIQY
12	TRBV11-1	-	ASSFFRSTDTQY
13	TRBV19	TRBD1	ASSPQGAVPYEQY
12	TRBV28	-	ASSSRQPLYEQY
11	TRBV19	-	ASHRPGANVLT
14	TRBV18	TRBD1	ASSPRTGAKYYGYT
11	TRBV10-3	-	AISGVPPDTQY
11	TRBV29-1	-	SVEEWGTGELF
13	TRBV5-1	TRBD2	ASSVLAGGQETQY
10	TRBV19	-	ASSSQTYEQY
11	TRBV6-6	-	ASSYARNTEAF
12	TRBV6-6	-	ASTPDNSNQPQH
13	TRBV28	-	ASSWGLSGANVLT
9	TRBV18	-	ASRIQETQY
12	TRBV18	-	ASSSAGSQETQY
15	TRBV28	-	ASSGRQRDYSNQPQH
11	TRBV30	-	AWSVLRGDEQY
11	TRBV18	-	ASSRGSDYEQY